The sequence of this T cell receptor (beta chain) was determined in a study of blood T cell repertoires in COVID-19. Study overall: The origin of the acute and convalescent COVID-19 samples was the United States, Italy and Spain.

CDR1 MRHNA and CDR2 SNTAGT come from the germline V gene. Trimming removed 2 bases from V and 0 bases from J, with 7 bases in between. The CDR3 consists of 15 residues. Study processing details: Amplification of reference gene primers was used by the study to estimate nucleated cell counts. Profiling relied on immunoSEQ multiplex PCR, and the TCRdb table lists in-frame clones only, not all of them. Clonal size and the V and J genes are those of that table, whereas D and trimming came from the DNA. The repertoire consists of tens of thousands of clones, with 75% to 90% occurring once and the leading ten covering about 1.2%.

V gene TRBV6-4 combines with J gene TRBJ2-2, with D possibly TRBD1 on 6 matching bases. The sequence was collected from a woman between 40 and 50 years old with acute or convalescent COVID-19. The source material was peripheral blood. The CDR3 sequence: CASSDRTANTGELFF. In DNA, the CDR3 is TGTGCCAGCAGTGACAGGACAGCGAACACCGGGGAGCTGTTTTTT.